The entry below gives a single TCR beta chain sequence along with its context. Generated by immunoSEQ multiplex PCR, the TCRdb table keeps only in-frame clones and is missing some. The sample holds 250,000 to 350,000 clones, about 80% seen once. The source of the sample is a study of blood T cell repertoires in COVID-19. V dropped 0 bases and J dropped 0 bases, with 9 bases sitting between them. This CDR3 is built from 17 residues. CDR1 LGHNA and CDR2 YSLEER come from the germline V gene. Sequencing input: peripheral blood. The sequence came from a person aged 70 to 85 with COVID-19, enrolled during active disease. V and J are TRBV4-3 and TRBJ1-6; D ambiguous. The CDR3 region has the DNA TGCGCCAGCAGCCAAGATACAGAGAGCTCCTATAATTCACCCCTCCACTTT. Encoded protein: CASSQDTESSYNSPLHF.